This T cell receptor beta chain emerged from a study of blood T cell repertoires in COVID-19. Study overall: T cells, B-cell-depleted T cells, or PBMCs supplied cDNA or gDNA.

CDR3 length: 15 amino acids. CDR1 is SGHNT and CDR2 is YYREEE in the germline V gene (reference sequence). Trimming removed 0 bases at V and 5 bases at J, with 14 bases between. As handled by the study authors: Estimates of nucleated cell counts were drawn from the amplification of reference gene primers. The data were produced by immunoSEQ multiplex PCR, yet TCRdb's version contains in-frame clones alone and is incomplete. V and J calls and clone size are those listed in that table; D and trimming were worked out from the DNA. In the table there are fewer than 250,000 clones, roughly four fifths of which are singletons. Individuals drawn from under 30 US areas were roughly 18 to 100 years old. Clinical history as reported by participants underpinned cohort assignment.

The TCR sequence derives from a man between 60 and 75 years old who had recovered from COVID-19. The rearrangement links TRBV5-4 to TRBJ1-2; TRBD1 might be the D (6 bases). The sample consisted of PBMCs or T cells enriched from blood (not recorded which). The CDR3, as DNA: TGTGCCAGCAGCTTGGGGGGGCAAGTTGTGTATGGCTACACCTTC. Protein product: CASSLGGQVVYGYTF.